This T cell receptor (beta chain) was identified during a study of CD8+ T cells in alopecia areata (dated by TCRdb to the late 2010s). Looking at the study overall: The treated patients took part in an open-label pilot trial in which moderate-to-severe alopecia areata was treated with oral tofacitinib at 5 to 10 mg twice daily. Patients received tofacitinib for 6 to 18 months and were then followed off drug for 6 months to check for delayed response and recurrence. In treated patients, disease severity was measured using the SALT score, which gives the percentage of scalp surface area affected. Scalp clonality was compared among normal scalp (n=4), patchy alopecia areata scalp (n=8), and alopecia totalis/universalis scalp (n=8). In humans, TCRbeta sequencing was performed on scalp tissue and on sorted CD4+ and CD8+ peripheral blood T cells from healthy controls and from patients with patchy or totalis/universalis alopecia areata. The RNA source kit depended on sample type: the PAXgene miRNA kit for fixed scalp, the miRNeasy kit for PBMCs, and the RNeasy kit for mouse skin. To study T cell clonal expansion in alopecia areata, the researchers applied high-throughput TCRbeta sequencing to both the C3H/HeJ mouse model and human patients. Tofacitinib-treated patients had biopsies at baseline and at 4 and 24 weeks of treatment, with a later scalp biopsy in several patients. TCRbeta CDR3 regions were amplified by immunoSEQ multiplex PCR using 35 Vbeta forward and 13 Jbeta reverse primers.

The library was made by the immunoSEQ multiplex PCR assay. RNA was extracted from all samples and reverse transcribed into cDNA as template for TCR sequencing. SuperScript III was used for first-strand cDNA synthesis, primed with a 2:1 mix of oligo-dT and random hexamers. A synthetic immune receptor repertoire was used to measure amplification bias, and any remaining bias was corrected computationally. In the source study's methods: Raw reads were preprocessed to remove errors, and CDR3 was defined by IMGT conventions from the conserved cysteine to phenylalanine. Clonality was computed as 1 minus the Shannon entropy, with the entropy normalized by log2 of the number of productive unique TCRs. Whether each scalp clone was CD4 or CD8 was inferred by checking scalp TCRbeta sequences against the CD4 and CD8 repertoires from sorted blood. The clones in this table, taken by TCRdb from immuneACCESS, are in-frame only. Not every clone is retained; where verified, under half of the shortfall comes from an unresolved V gene, and the cause of the rest is unknown. D and trimming were read from the DNA, whereas the V and J calls and clone size are those reported in that table. Recorded for this sample are roughly 200,000 clones; roughly three fifths of them occurred a single time. Around an eighth of the sample is in the top ten clones.

The time point tag for this specimen amounts to: around 26 weeks on oral tofacitinib. According to the study, the label for this sample's treatment or condition signals: oral pan-JAK inhibitor, 5-10 mg twice daily. Lesional scalp punch biopsies and peripheral blood were obtained from alopecia areata patients. PBMCs were separated by density centrifugation and stained for CD3, CD4 and CD8, after which CD4+ and CD8+ T cells were sorted on a FACSAria. Notes on this clone: This receptor's antigen is unknown. The sample holds no much larger clone one base away, and base qualities are not on file.

The investigation overall reported the following: Compared with mice, TCR sequences shared between patients were less clear, possibly partly because of HLA diversity across the patient population. Lesional scalp, especially in alopecia totalis/universalis, showed higher clonality and more expanded CD8+ clones than normal scalp, suggesting antigenic drive. The treated cohort was small, with a single nonresponder, so links between baseline CD8+ expansion and response need larger studies. Unlike mouse skin, which is dominated by gammadelta T cells, normal human skin has resident alphabeta T cells that are also sequenced, and this complicates analysis of the scalp TCR repertoire. During tofacitinib treatment, many expanded lesional clones remained in scalp and blood, and this persistence may partly explain relapse after treatment is stopped. Tofacitinib significantly decreased scalp clonality and the number of expanded CD8+ clones among the top 100 scalp clones.

Sequencing used CD8+ T cells sorted from blood, obtained at week 24, from a patient treated with tofacitinib. The TCR comes from a human donor with alopecia areata.

The DNA sequence reads TGTGCCAGCAGCTTAGTTCGGCAGGGTGATGAGCAGTTCTTC. Its coded protein is CASSLVRQGDEQFF. The rearrangement joined TRBV7-9 to TRBJ2-1; possibly the D gene is TRBD1, per 5 matching bases. As encoded in the germline V gene (reference sequence), CDR1 is SEHNR while CDR2 is FQNEAQ. V loses 1 base, J loses 8 bases, and the germline ends lie 12 bases apart. From its cysteine to its phenylalanine, the CDR3 spans 14 amino acids. Left in the record is the CDR3 DNA by itself, 42 bases read in frame from the first base.